The 4 T cell receptor beta chains below were found in one sample sequenced in a study of memory CD4+ T cells and cytomegalovirus serostatus. Single viable CD3+CD4+CD8-CD45RO+ cells were sorted as the memory CD4+ T cells. This table comes from immunoSEQ multiplex PCR, and its TCRdb copy is limited to in-frame clones, with some not included. The data show 35,000 to 40,000 clones, roughly 85% seen once. The sequenced sample consisted of memory CD4+ T cells from blood. All receptors derive from an adult in good health and CMV-seropositive.

The chain is built from TRBV7-8 and TRBJ1-2; tentatively, D is TRBD1 (6 bases). This CDR3 is built from 13 residues. V was cut by 4 bases and J by 8 bases, with 14 bases left in between. Germline V gene lookup returns CDR1 SGHVS and CDR2 FQNEAQ. The chain's CDR3 is CASSSDRRYGYTF. The CDR3 coding sequence is TGTGCCAGCAGCTCCGACAGGCGGTACGGCTACACCTTC.

This clone was observed once. The chain employs TRBV28 and TRBJ2-2, with no clear D. With 3 bases removed from V and 6 bases from J, the gap between germline ends came to 2 bases. CDR3 length: 11 residues. CDR1 MDHEN and CDR2 SYDVKM come from the germline V gene. This CDR3 reads CASSLSGELFF. CDR3 DNA: TGTGCCAGCAGTTTGTCCGGGGAGCTGTTTTTT.

The chain employs TRBV29-1 and TRBJ2-1, with D possibly TRBD1 on 6 matching bases. Germline V gene sequence: CDR1 SQVTM, CDR2 ANQGSEA. The CDR3 totals 11 residues. Trimming stripped 5 bases from V and 8 bases from J, with 10 bases between. The CDR3 reads CSVRTDDEQFF. CDR3 DNA: TGCAGCGTTAGGACAGACGATGAGCAGTTCTTC.

The genes are TRBV4-2 and TRBJ2-7; weak D call: TRBD2 (6 bases). V was shortened by 1 base and J by 0 bases, with 22 bases between the two germline ends. Germline CDR1 and CDR2: LGHNA and YNFKEQ. CDR3 size: 19 residues. The CDR3 loop reads CASSQVFSKRARSSYEQYF. The CDR3 region has the DNA TGTGCCAGCAGCCAAGTGTTTTCGAAGCGGGCTAGGAGCTCCTACGAGCAGTACTTC.